This T cell receptor beta chain stems from a study of Graves' ophthalmopathy and Graves' hyperthyroidism (dated by TCRdb to the late 2010s). For the wider study: Hyperthyroidism was considered stable if no progression to ophthalmopathy occurred within 18 months of follow-up. An independent validation cohort was composed of 18 to 20 hyperthyroidism patients and about 16 patients who later progressed from hyperthyroidism to ophthalmopathy. In over 5 hyperthyroidism patients, the T-cell repertoire of thyroid tissue was compared with the T-cell repertoire of blood. Following sampling, methimazole starting at 30 mg daily was administered to hyperthyroidism patients, and high-dose intravenous methylprednisolone was administered to ophthalmopathy patients. To tell Graves' ophthalmopathy apart from Graves' hyperthyroidism, and to predict which patients would progress to ophthalmopathy, the study relied on TCR beta repertoire signatures. To explore V-J signatures that distinguish ophthalmopathy from hyperthyroidism, a discovery set of under 110 patients was enrolled, made up of approximately 45 with ophthalmopathy and under 65 with stable hyperthyroidism. In total, around 140 blood samples were TCR-sequenced: around 42 ophthalmopathy, about 75 hyperthyroidism and approximately 17 hyperthyroidism-to-ophthalmopathy patients. Findings and caveats that apply to the study as a whole: Most of the expanded thyroid clonotypes with a frequency above 0.001 were also detected in blood, and it was suggested that the thyroid immune response may be reflected by blood repertoires. Ophthalmopathy was separated from stable hyperthyroidism by the 13-signature model with about 90% sensitivity and around 81% specificity in cross-validation and with 80%/75% in the test set. In validation, the model predicted ophthalmopathy progression with about 64% sensitivity and 72.22% specificity; approximately 12 predicted patients were CT-confirmed with GO in a median of around 6.5 months. Sample size was not predetermined statistically, and investigators were not blinded to group allocation.

Details on this clonotype: The antigen this receptor binds is unknown. Per-base quality was not reported, and no clone a single base away is much larger than it.

The CDR3 starts with the cysteine, ends with the phenylalanine, and has 15 residues. Only CDR3 DNA is held: 45 bases, read in frame from base 1. V and J are truncated by 8 bases and 0 bases respectively, leaving an intervening sequence of 16 bases. The germline V gene supplies CDR1 MGHDK and CDR2 SYGVNS. TCR beta CDR3 regions were amplified from RNA transcripts for repertoire sequencing. A first-round RT-PCR used HTBI primers with the Qiagen OneStep RT-PCR kit, followed by a second-round multiplex PCR, size selection and purification. Libraries were sequenced paired-end with 100 bp reads on an Illumina HiSeq2000. As for how the authors treated the data: Reads were processed with SOAPnuke, discarding reads with adapters, uncalled bases, mean Phred below 15, or no exact constant-primer or identifier match. COPE v1.2.5 was used to merge the high-quality paired reads. Each unique nucleotide sequence was defined as a clonotype, and clonotypes were aligned to IMGT TRB V, D and J references with MiTCR v1.1. Analysis was restricted to V-J combinations with a frequency above 0.0001, which covered 98% to 99.2% of repertoires. A TCR clonal expansion and chaos score per V-J combination was defined as the ratio of F50 clonal expansion to chaos observed in the TCRdist matrix. Welch's t-statistics and random forest were used to reduce the features to about 14 V-J combinations, which were then used as input to a naive Bayes classifier. The Morisita-Horn index was used to measure how similar the thyroid and blood repertoires were. Clones were called with MiXCR by TCRdb after fastp trimmed the public reads at Q25, and only in-frame beta chains were retained. For every CDR3 protein sequence, its rows merge into one entry that carries the most common genes and DNA. The V and J calls and clone size are TCRdb's, not the authors'. The sample table lists about 550,000 distinct CDR3 sequences, under 45% of them with a count of one. The ten biggest clones cover roughly 4.5% of the sample.

The hyperthyroidism patients were 18 to 65 years old and newly diagnosed, with a disease duration of less than 2 months. Anyone with other autoimmune diseases, uncontrolled infections, pregnancy or lactation was excluded from the study. Clinical symptoms, serum thyroxine, TRAb, thyroid ultrasound and orbital computed tomography were used for diagnosis. Trizol reagent was used to extract the total RNA, and its quality was then checked on an Agilent 2100 Bioanalyzer. Sample: peripheral blood or thyroid tissue (not recorded which). The clonotype originates from an adult man with Graves' hyperthyroidism. The chain was built from TRBV25-1 and TRBJ1-1, with an unclear D gene assignment. The CDR3: CASSPTKDMNTEAFF. At the DNA level, the sequence is TGTGCCAGCTCACCAACCAAAGACATGAACACTGAAGCTTTCTTT.